The 23 T cell receptor beta chains listed next were all sequenced from one sample in a study of T cells in Graves' hyperthyroidism and ophthalmopathy. The source material, RNA transcripts, was used to amplify TCR beta CDR3 regions. TCR CDR3 regions were first amplified by RT-PCR with HTBI primers. TCRdb ran MiXCR on the multiplex PCR reads and lists one entry per CDR3 protein. In the table there are approximately 500,000 distinct CDR3 sequences, around 46% of which are singletons. The material sequenced was peripheral blood or thyroid tissue (not recorded which). Receptor source: a woman between 18 and 29 years old with Graves' hyperthyroidism.

This clonotype was detected once. This chain links TRBV7-9 with TRBJ2-1; 9 positions agree with TRBD2. With V trimmed by 6 bases and J by 9 bases, 18 bases remained unmatched. Germline assignment: CDR1 SEHNR and CDR2 FQNEAQ (reference sequence). The CDR3 consists of 17 residues. The CDR3 sequence is CASSDLGLAQVSGEQFF. The CDR3 DNA reads TGTGCCAGCAGTGACCTGGGACTAGCTCAGGTTTCAGGTGAGCAGTTCTTC.

This clonotype was seen a handful of times. This CDR3 reads CSAMGLPGELFF. The CDR3 DNA reads as TGCAGTGCTATGGGATTACCCGGGGAGCTGTTTTTT. The rearrangement uses TRBV20-1 and TRBJ2-2; the D is unclear. Trimming shortened V by 4 bases and J by 6 bases, and 9 bases separated the two germline ends. CDR1 and CDR2 (germline): DFQATT, SNEGSKA (reference sequence). The CDR3 runs 12 residues.

This clonotype was counted ten times or more. The chain employs TRBV24-1 and TRBJ1-4; D gene uncertain. Germline CDR1 and CDR2: KGHDR and SFDVKD. Trimming pared 5 bases from V and 0 bases from J, leaving 6 bases between. CDR3 length: 14 amino acids. CDR3 region: CATSGAATNEKLFF. CDR3 nucleotide sequence: TGTGCCACCAGTGGGGCAGCAACTAATGAAAAACTGTTTTTT.

J is TRBJ1-4 and V is TRBV7-9; 7 bases agree with TRBD1. Germline CDR1 reads SEHNR; CDR2 reads FQNEAQ (reference sequence). The CDR3 sequence is 16 residues long. With V trimmed by 2 bases and J by 7 bases, 10 bases remained unmatched. The CDR3 here is CASSLIAGGAAEKLFF. As DNA, the CDR3 is TGTGCCAGCAGCTTAATCGCAGGGGGAGCTGCTGAAAAACTGTTTTTT.

To note about this clonotype: Relative to the germline gene, one junction end is altered; a read error may explain this. The chain joins TRBV5-1 to TRBJ2-2; perhaps TRBD1 as D (6 bases). The CDR3 has 14 residues. Germline values: CDR1 SGHRS, CDR2 YFSETQ. The CDR3 sequence: CASSLALGAGEPFF. The CDR3 DNA sequence: TGCGCCAGCAGCTTGGCCCTGGGGGCCGGAGAGCCGTTTTTT.

The chain combines TRBV29-1 with TRBJ2-5; a possible D gene is TRBD2 (6 bases). The end of the DNA fits TRBJ2-7 better, so the J call may be wrong. The CDR3 totals 15 residues. CDR1 and CDR2 (germline): SQVTM, ANQGSEA. This CDR3 reads CSVEDRVEGFYEQYF. The CDR3 DNA is TGCAGCGTTGAAGATCGGGTGGAGGGGTTCTACGAGCAGTACTTC.

This clonotype has at least ten counts. V usage is TRBV9 and J usage is TRBJ1-1; D may be TRBD1 (5 bases). Trimming pared 4 bases from V and 2 bases from J, leaving 12 bases between. The length of the CDR3 is 14 residues. Germline V lookup: CDR1 SGDLS, CDR2 YYNGEE. In nucleotides, the CDR3 is TGTGCCAGCAGCCACCGGGACCGAAACACTGAAGCTTTCTTT. Amino acids: CASSHRDRNTEAFF.

The chain recombines TRBV2 with TRBJ1-2; 8 nucleotides align to TRBD1. Germline CDR1 and CDR2: SNHLY and FYNNEI. The length of the CDR3 is 17 residues. J lost 3 bases, V lost 4 bases, and 13 bases had no gene match. The CDR3 nucleotides read TGTGCCAGCAGTGCATCCCGCGACAGGGGTGATGACTATGGCTACACCTTC. It yields the protein CASSASRDRGDDYGYTF.

The chain employs TRBV7-8 and TRBJ2-1; 12 bases are shared with TRBD2. This CDR3 region has 15 residues. V lost 1 base, J lost 8 bases, and 3 bases stayed unmatched. The V gene's germline CDR1 is SGHVS and CDR2 FQNEAQ. Here the CDR3 DNA reads TGTGCCAGCAGCTTAGGACTAGCGGGAGCCTATGAGCAGTTCTTC. As protein: CASSLGLAGAYEQFF. The full variable domain, in which reference TRBV7-8 and TRBJ2-1 provide the parts outside the CDR3, is GAGVSQSPRYKVAKRGQDVALRCDPISGHVSLFWYQQALGQGPEFLTYFQNEAQLDKSGLPSDRFFAERPEGSVSTLKIQRTQQEDSAVYLCASSLGLAGAYEQFFGPGTRLTVL.

This clonotype showed up just once. V and J are TRBV20-1 and TRBJ2-7, with 14 positions matching TRBD2. The CDR3 covers 17 residues. Unmatched junction bases numbered 11, after V lost 3 bases and J lost 4 bases. The germline V gene has CDR1 DFQATT and CDR2 SNEGSKA (reference sequence). Written as DNA, the CDR3 is TGCAGTGCTAGGGGACAGGGACTAGCGGGAGAAGGGTACGAGCAGTACTTC. This sequence encodes CSARGQGLAGEGYEQYF.

The rearrangement joins TRBV19 to TRBJ1-5; the D is unclear. The CDR3 has 11 residues. V was cut by 8 bases and J by 10 bases, with 12 bases left in between. Germline CDR1 reads LNHDA; CDR2 reads SQIVND (reference sequence). This CDR3 is CASAWVEPQHF. The CDR3 nucleotides are TGTGCCAGTGCCTGGGTGGAACCCCAGCATTTT.

The rearrangement joins TRBV4-1 to TRBJ1-1; TRBD1 matches 10 bases. CDR1 and CDR2 (germline): MGHRA, YSYEKL. The ends lost 0 bases at V and 5 bases at J; junction bases unmatched: 6. This CDR3 spans 16 amino acids. The CDR3 bases are TGCGCCAGCAGCCAAGATGGACAGGGGGGGAGGACTGAAGCTTTCTTT. Protein: CASSQDGQGGRTEAFF.

The V and J genes are TRBV5-1 and TRBJ1-2; weak D call: TRBD1 (6 bases). The germline V gene encodes CDR1 SGHRS and CDR2 YFSETQ. The CDR3 consists of 13 residues. V was pared by 5 bases and J by 6 bases, with 14 bases between. The CDR3 loop reads CASRTGGVDGYTF. The CDR3 bases are TGCGCCAGCAGGACGGGGGGCGTTGATGGCTACACCTTC.

This clonotype occurred many times. The V call is TRBV5-1, the J call TRBJ1-6; the match to TRBD1 covers 7 bases. Germline CDR1 is SGHRS and CDR2 is YFSETQ. This CDR3 region has 13 residues. J was trimmed by 11 bases and V by 0 bases; bases with no gene match: 2. The CDR3 is CASSLEGATPLHF. CDR3 DNA: TGCGCCAGCAGCTTGGAGGGGGCTACACCCCTCCACTTT. Full variable domain (missing parts from reference TRBV5-1 and TRBJ1-6): KAGVTQTPRYLIKTRGQQVTLSCSPISGHRSVSWYQQTPGQGLQFLFEYFSETQRNKGNFPGRFSGRQFSNSRSEMNVSTLELGDSALYLCASSLEGATPLHFGNGTRLTVT.

To note about this clonotype: This clone may be a read error of a much larger clone one base away. The chain is built from TRBV5-1 and TRBJ1-5; 7 positions agree with TRBD1. The length of the CDR3 is 15 residues. Germline V gene lookup returns CDR1 SGHRS and CDR2 YFSETQ. Here the CDR3 reads CAGSLSPQGDQPQHF. CDR3 DNA sequence: TGCGCCGGCAGCTTATCCCCTCAGGGGGACCAGCCCCAGCATTTT. The full variable domain, in which reference TRBV5-1 and TRBJ1-5 provide the parts outside the CDR3, is KAGVTQTPRYLIKTRGQQVTLSCSPISGHRSVSWYQQTPGQGLQFLFEYFSETQRNKGNFPGRFSGRQFSNSRSEMNVSTLELGDSALYLCAGSLSPQGDQPQHFGDGTRLSIL.

The gene calls are TRBV11-2 and TRBJ1-2; D uncertain. This CDR3 comprises 11 residues. V dropped 2 bases and J dropped 12 bases, with 10 bases sitting between them. Germline V CDR1 and CDR2: SGHAT, FQNNGV. The CDR3 spells CASSLHSGNTF. The CDR3 DNA reads TGTGCCAGCAGCTTACACTCTGGAAACACCTTC.

This clonotype was recorded at least ten times. The V gene is TRBV12-3 or TRBV12-4, the J gene TRBJ2-7; D remains ambiguous. V lost 5 bases to trimming and J lost 6 bases, with 14 bases between them. CDR3 length: 13 residues. CDR3 sequence: CASSDERVSEQYF. The CDR3 nucleotides are TGTGCCAGCAGTGATGAACGGGTTTCCGAGCAGTACTTC.

Comment on this clonotype: It may be a read error: a sequence one base away is much more abundant. The conserved closing phenylalanine or tryptophan is absent in this CDR3, likely reflecting a read error. The chain couples TRBV7-9 to TRBJ1-1, with a possible D match to TRBD1 (5 bases). CDR1 is SEHNR, CDR2 FQNEAQ, per germline (reference sequence). The CDR3 length is 15 residues. V lost 3 bases and J 0 bases, leaving 11 bases between the germline ends. The CDR3 loop is CASSLVGVMNTEAFS. CDR3 DNA sequence: TGTGCCAGCAGCTTGGTGGGGGTGATGAACACTGAAGCTTTCTCT.

The J gene is TRBJ1-1, the V gene TRBV28; D is undetermined. The V end lost 4 bases, the J end lost 3 bases, and 12 bases lay between the germline ends. The CDR3 extends over 14 amino acids. The germline V gene has CDR1 MDHEN and CDR2 SYDVKM. The DNA for the CDR3 is TGTGCCAGCAGTTGGGGTGTGAGAGACACTGAAGCTTTCTTT. It yields the protein CASSWGVRDTEAFF. The full variable domain, its missing parts supplied by reference TRBV28 and TRBJ1-1, is DVKVTQSSRYLVKRTGEKVFLECVQDMDHENMFWYRQDPGLGLRLIYFSYDVKMKEKGDIPEGYSVSREKKERFSLILESASTNQTSMYLCASSWGVRDTEAFFGQGTRLTVV.

The gene calls are TRBV7-2 and TRBJ2-5, with TRBD1 matching 9 bases. Germline trimming cut 5 bases from V and 9 bases from J; bases unmatched to any gene: 13. The CDR3 loop spans 15 amino acids. Germline loops: CDR1 SGHTA, CDR2 FQGNSA. The CDR3 bases are TGTGCCAGCAGCCCGGGACAGGGTAACCATCAGCCCCAGTACTTC. It is translated as CASSPGQGNHQPQYF.

This clonotype was picked up one time. This rearrangement joins TRBV27 to TRBJ2-2; 8 nucleotides align to TRBD1. The V gene's germline CDR1 is MNHEY and CDR2 SMNVEV (reference sequence). The junction had 6 bases not matched to a gene; V was cut back by 3 bases and J by 6 bases. CDR3 size: 15 residues. CDR3 DNA sequence: TGTGCCAGCAGTTTTTCGACAGGGGTTCCCGGGGAGCTGTTTTTT. Translated: CASSFSTGVPGELFF.

This clonotype was seen ten or more times. A single base separates this from a much larger clone, so it may be a read error. The gene calls are TRBV29-1 and TRBJ1-2; 11 bases are shared with TRBD1. Germline loops: CDR1 SQVTM, CDR2 ANQGSEA. The ends lost 4 bases at V and 4 bases at J; junction bases unmatched: 5. CDR3 size: 14 residues. In DNA form, the CDR3 reads TGCAGCGTTGGGGACAGGGGGTATAGCTATGGCTACACCTTC. It encodes CSVGDRGYSYGYTF.

This chain uses TRBV2 with TRBJ1-6, with D possibly being TRBD1 (5 bases). CDR1 and CDR2 from the germline V gene are SNHLY and FYNNEI. V dropped 0 bases and J dropped 7 bases, with 22 bases sitting between them. This CDR3 region has 19 residues. CDR3 sequence (DNA): TGTGCCAGCAGTGAAGCTAGCAGGAGGCAGGGTGAAGGGAATTCACCCCTCCACTTT. Amino acids: CASSEASRRQGEGNSPLHF.